This TCR beta chain came from a study of patients and donors after allogeneic stem cell transplantation. The J segment lost 3 bases and the V segment lost 3 bases, leaving 4 bases of the junction unmatched. Germline CDR1 ENHRY, CDR2 SYGVKD. CDR3 length equals 15 residues. TCRdb reanalysed the RT-PCR reads using MiXCR and keeps one entry per CDR3 protein. The table includes 84,000 or so distinct CDR3 sequences, around 46% detected once. Sequencing was carried out using blood, either unsorted or a sorted T cell fraction (not recorded which). This rearrangement joins TRBV10-3 to TRBJ2-2; TRBD2 aligns across 7 bases. This sequence originates from a human donor who was either an allogeneic HSCT recipient or a stem cell or donor lymphocyte infusion donor (not recorded which). It is not recorded whose cells these are; they may come from a transplant donor. CDR3 nucleotides: TGTGCCATCAGTGAAGCGGCGGGGGACACCGGGGAGCTGTTTTTT. As protein: CAISEAAGDTGELFF.